This T cell receptor (beta chain) was observed in a study of blood T cell repertoires in COVID-19. Original analysis: Reference gene primers were amplified, and this amplification served to estimate nucleated cell counts. Only in-frame clones appear in the TCRdb table, and some are missing; sequencing was by immunoSEQ multiplex PCR. From that table come the V and J calls and clone size; the DNA was used to work out D and trimming. The repertoire holds under 85,000 clones, roughly 85% seen once, with about 4.6% in the top ten. The germline V gene encodes CDR1 MNHNS and CDR2 SASEGT. The CDR3 has 14 residues. Trimming pared 2 bases from V and 7 bases from J, leaving 15 bases between.

The clonotype comes from an elderly man with acute or convalescent COVID-19. The sample comprised peripheral blood. The chain links TRBV6-1 to TRBJ2-7; D remains unclear. The CDR3 sequence: CASSEFYSQGEQYF. Here the CDR3 DNA reads TGTGCCAGCAGTGAATTTTATAGCCAAGGTGAGCAGTACTTC.